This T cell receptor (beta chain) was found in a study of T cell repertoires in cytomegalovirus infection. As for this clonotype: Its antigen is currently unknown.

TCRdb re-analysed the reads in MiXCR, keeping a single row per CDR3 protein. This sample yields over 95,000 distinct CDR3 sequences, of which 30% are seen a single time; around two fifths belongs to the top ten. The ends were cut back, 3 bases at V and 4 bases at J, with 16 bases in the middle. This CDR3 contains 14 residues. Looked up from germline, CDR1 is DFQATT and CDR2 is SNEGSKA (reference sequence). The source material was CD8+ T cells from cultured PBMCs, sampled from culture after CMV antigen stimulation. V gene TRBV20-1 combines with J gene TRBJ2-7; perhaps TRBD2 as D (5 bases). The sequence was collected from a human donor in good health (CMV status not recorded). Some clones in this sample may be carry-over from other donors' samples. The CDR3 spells CSARGWLATYEQYF. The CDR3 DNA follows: TGCAGTGCTAGGGGTTGGCTAGCCACTTACGAGCAGTACTTC.